This TCR beta chain was obtained from a study of cytomegalovirus exposure and HLA in healthy donors. Clones were sequenced by immunoSEQ multiplex PCR, and TCRdb holds only the in-frame ones, with some missing. The sample lists fewer than 150,000 clones; 75% to 90% were seen once. V was trimmed by 3 bases and J by 0 bases, leaving 5 bases between them. The CDR3 has 14 amino acids. The V gene's germline CDR1 is LNHNV and CDR2 YYDKDF (reference sequence). This clonotype was obtained from a man in his late teens or twenties in good health and CMV-seropositive. This sequence joins TRBV15 and TRBJ2-2; D gene ambiguous. Sequences were obtained from PBMCs. CDR3 in DNA: TGTGCCACCAGCAGTAGAGCGAACACCGGGGAGCTGTTTTTT. Its protein product is CATSSRANTGELFF.